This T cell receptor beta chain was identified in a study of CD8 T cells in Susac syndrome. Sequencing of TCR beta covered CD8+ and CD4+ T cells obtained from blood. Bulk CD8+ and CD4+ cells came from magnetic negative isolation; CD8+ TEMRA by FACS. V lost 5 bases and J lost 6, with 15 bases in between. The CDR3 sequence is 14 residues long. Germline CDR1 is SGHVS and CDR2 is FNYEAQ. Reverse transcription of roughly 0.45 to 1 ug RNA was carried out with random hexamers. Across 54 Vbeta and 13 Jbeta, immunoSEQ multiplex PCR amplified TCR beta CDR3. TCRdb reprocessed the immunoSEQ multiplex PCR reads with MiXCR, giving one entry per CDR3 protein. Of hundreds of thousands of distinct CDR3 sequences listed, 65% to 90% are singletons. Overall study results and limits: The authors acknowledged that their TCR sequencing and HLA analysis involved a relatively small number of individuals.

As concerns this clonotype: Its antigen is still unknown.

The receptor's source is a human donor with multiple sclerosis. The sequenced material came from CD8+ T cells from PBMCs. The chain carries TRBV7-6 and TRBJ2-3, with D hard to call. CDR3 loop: CASSTLGFTDTQYF. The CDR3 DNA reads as TGTGCCAGCAGCACCCTGGGGTTTACGGATACGCAGTATTTT.